This T cell receptor (beta chain) was captured in a study of T cells in Graves' hyperthyroidism and ophthalmopathy. Remarks on this clonotype: The antigen is unknown.

Per the germline V gene, CDR1 is SGHNT and CDR2 is YYREEE (reference sequence). The CDR3 spans 14 residues. J gave up 7 bases and V 0 bases, and 4 bases lay outside the gene matches. What was amplified from RNA transcripts were TCR beta CDR3 regions. HTBI primers were the set used in a first-round RT-PCR of the TCR CDR3. TCRdb passed the multiplex PCR reads through MiXCR, listing each CDR3 protein once. Here the sample spans 600,000 or so distinct CDR3 sequences, approximately 14% being singletons. Study-level results: Blood also held most thyroid clonotypes expanded beyond 0.001.

V and J are TRBV5-4 and TRBJ2-1; 7 bases are shared with TRBD2. Sequenced material: blood. The TCR originated in a woman aged 50 to 60 with Graves' ophthalmopathy. CDR3 loop: CASSLAGTTNEQFF. In DNA, the CDR3 is TGTGCCAGCAGCTTGGCCGGGACTACGAATGAGCAGTTCTTC.